This TCR beta chain was found in a study of cytomegalovirus exposure and HLA in healthy donors. Details on this clone: What it binds is not known.

Vbeta (60) and Jbeta (13) primers were used in the PCR. Sequencing was performed with immunoSEQ multiplex PCR; in TCRdb, only in-frame clones are kept and a portion is missing. The table has approximately 160,000 clones, 75% to 85% seen once. Germline values: CDR1 MRHNA, CDR2 SNTAGT. Losses at the gene ends were 4 bases for V and 4 bases for J; bases not matched to a gene: 4. The CDR3 spans 15 residues. Study-wide results and limits: Fewer N-insertions than the roughly 630-donor mean were reportedly shown by an Asian-associated ancestry cluster in a later analysis.

This sequence joins TRBV6-4 and TRBJ1-5; TRBD1 aligns across 10 bases. The sequence derives from a woman in her twenties or thirties in good health and CMV-seropositive. Material for sequencing was PBMCs. CDR3 DNA: TGTGCCAGCAGTGCCGGGACAGGGGCAAATCAGCCCCAGCATTTT. It codes for CASSAGTGANQPQHF.